This T cell receptor beta chain was identified during a study of blood T cell repertoires in COVID-19. Whole-study context: Acute and convalescent COVID-19 specimens originated in the United States, Italy and Spain.

Authors' processing steps: Nucleated cell number was recorded as an estimate derived from reference gene primer amplification. Using immunoSEQ multiplex PCR, the repertoire was profiled, and TCRdb retains in-frame clones only, with some absent. The V and J calls and the clone size are those of that table, but D and trimming were determined from the DNA. The sample has approximately 280,000 clones; 89% are singletons. The V and J ends lost 4 bases and 10 bases respectively, with 11 bases between them. Per germline, CDR1 KGHSH and CDR2 LQKENI. The CDR3 has 13 residues. This clone was seen more than once but under ten times. Individuals aged roughly 18 to 90 years were recruited from roughly 22 US areas. Recovery meant two consecutive negative NP/OP PCR tests, professional clearance, or resolved symptoms.

The specimen was PBMCs or T cells enriched from blood (not recorded which). The receptor was isolated from an older woman who had recovered from COVID-19. The rearrangement links TRBV18 to TRBJ1-6; D is perhaps TRBD1 (6 bases). The CDR3 region is CASSQGGISPLHF. For the CDR3, the DNA is TGTGCCAGCTCACAGGGGGGGATATCACCCCTCCACTTT.